These 6 T cell receptor beta chains originate from one sample sequenced in a study of blood T cells in healthy people across ages. A second PCR, run for roughly 7 to 12 cycles, used a sample-barcoded 5' primer plus a J-beta primer mix. TCRdb itself ran the 5' RACE reads through MiXCR, one entry per CDR3 protein. The data contain around 870,000 distinct CDR3 sequences, roughly 26% of them singletons. Sequencing input: blood. These receptors all come from an elderly woman in good health.

This rearrangement joins TRBV2 to TRBJ2-7; 9 bases map to TRBD2. V lost 1 base and J lost 6; bases outside the gene matches: 10. The CDR3 extends over 16 amino acids. The V gene's germline CDR1 is SNHLY and CDR2 FYNNEI. CDR3 sequence (DNA): TGTGCCAGCAGTGAAGAATTTTCGGTTAGCGGGGGCGAGCAGTACTTC. Translation gives CASSEEFSVSGGEQYF.

V and J are TRBV5-1 and TRBJ2-1; 13 bases map to TRBD2. V dropped 3 bases and J dropped 1; count of bases not matched to a gene: 7. This CDR3 has 18 amino acids. Germline V lookup: CDR1 SGHRS, CDR2 YFSETQ. CDR3: CASSWTSGRASSYNEQFF. The CDR3 nucleotides read TGCGCCAGCAGCTGGACTAGCGGGAGAGCATCTTCCTACAATGAGCAGTTCTTC.

V and J are TRBV3-1 and TRBJ1-2; no clear D gene. The germline V gene encodes CDR1 LGHDT and CDR2 YNNKEL (reference sequence). The CDR3 is 13 residues long. Trimming removed 3 bases at V and 7 bases at J, with 12 bases between. CDR3 sequence (DNA): TGTGCCAGCAGCCACCTGCAATTCGGTGGCTACACCTTC. Its translation is CASSHLQFGGYTF.

The genes are TRBV7-2 and TRBJ1-5, with D unclear. Germline V gene data show CDR1 as SGHTA and CDR2 as FQGNSA. Trimming cost V 6 bases and J 0 bases, with 9 bases left between them. This CDR3 contains 14 residues. CDR3 nucleotides: TGTGCCAGCAGGGGAGGGAATAGCAATCAGCCCCAGCATTTT. Its translation: CASRGGNSNQPQHF. Complete variable domain (other parts from reference TRBV7-2 and TRBJ1-5): GAGVSQSPSNKVTEKGKDVELRCDPISGHTALYWYRQSLGQGLEFLIYFQGNSAPDKSGLPSDRFSAERTGGSVSTLTIQRTQQEDSAVYLCASRGGNSNQPQHFGDGTRLSIL.

The J gene is TRBJ2-4, the V gene TRBV5-4, with 14 nucleotides matching TRBD2. This CDR3 contains 18 residues. V trimming: 6 bases; J trimming: 13 bases; junction bases outside the gene matches: 21. Looked up from germline, CDR1 is SGHNT and CDR2 is YYREEE (reference sequence). Here the CDR3 reads CASNTGTSGGGSYNEQYF. The DNA for the CDR3 is TGTGCCAGCAACACCGGGACTAGCGGGGGCGGGTCATACAATGAGCAGTACTTC.

This clonotype was seen at least ten times. The rearrangement uses TRBV7-2 and TRBJ2-6, with 7 bases matching TRBD1. The CDR3 consists of 15 residues. Germline CDR1 SGHTA, CDR2 FQGNSA. V lost 4 bases and J lost 1; bases outside the gene matches: 1. The CDR3 DNA reads as TGTGCCAGCAGCTCAGGGGGATCTGGGGCCAACGTCCTGACTTTC. Its translation is CASSSGGSGANVLTF.